This T cell receptor (beta chain) was obtained from a study of blood T cells in healthy people across ages. The CDR3 consists of 12 residues. Per germline, CDR1 LGHNA and CDR2 YNFKEQ. V was shortened by 2 bases and J by 2 bases, with 3 bases between the two germline ends. Primed by a sample-barcoded 5' primer and a J-beta primer mix, a second PCR proceeded for about 7 to 11 cycles. MiXCR, run by TCRdb on the 5' RACE reads, gives a single entry per CDR3 protein. Of 650,000 to 900,000 distinct CDR3 sequences listed, around 62% are singletons. To note about this clonotype: Its antigen is as yet unknown.

Study-wide results and caveats: Diversity of TCR beta per million T cells declined in a roughly linear way with age. The authors considered diversity estimates from one million T cells to be underestimates.

Sequencing was done on a sample of blood. J is TRBJ1-1 and V is TRBV4-2; D not resolved. This TCR came from a man younger than 45 in good health. The CDR3 bases are TGTGCCAGCAGCCAAACCAACACTGAAGCTTTCTTT. It specifies CASSQTNTEAFF.